The entry below describes one T cell receptor beta chain. This specimen belongs to a study of chemoradiotherapy in HPV16-positive cancers. The V and J ends lost 5 bases and 0 bases respectively, with 7 bases between them. The V gene's germline CDR1 is LNHNV and CDR2 YYDKDF (reference sequence). The CDR3 has 14 amino acids. TCRdb keeps only in-frame clones here, not all; method: immunoSEQ multiplex PCR. The sample has some 2,500 clones, more than 75% seen once. The chain is built from TRBV15 and TRBJ2-2; weak D call: TRBD2 (5 bases). This TCR came from a human donor with HPV-associated anogenital cancer. Sequencing was performed on tumor tissue, taken from a patient who underwent chemoradiotherapy. CDR3 amino acids: CATSGRANTGELFF. The CDR3 DNA sequence: TGTGCCACCAGCGGGCGGGCGAACACCGGGGAGCTGTTTTTT.